This TCR beta chain comes out of a study of tumor-infiltrating lymphocytes in primary liver carcinoma. Study-wide results and caveats: Tumors reached a significantly greater top-250-clone fraction than blood did (p = 0.039).

CDR3 length: 17 amino acids. V lost 5 bases and J lost 3, with 19 bases in between. Germline V gives CDR1 MNHEY, CDR2 SVGAGI. Turning to this clonotype: Its antigen is not identified.

The source material, about 20-30 mg of unsorted bulk tissue, was used to co-extract RNA and DNA. With 500 to 650 ng total RNA as template and a constant-region primer, TCR beta cDNA was made. Researchers made the TCR beta libraries by running three nested multiplex PCR rounds with slightly modified ARM-PCR. The first two PCR rounds used TRBV1-TRBV30 forward primers with a C-beta reverse primer, nine to ten cycles each. From the multiplex PCR reads, TCRdb called clonotypes with MiXCR, one entry per CDR3 protein. The sample records over 75,000 distinct CDR3 sequences, about 70% being singletons. Sequencing was carried out using tumor-adjacent normal liver tissue. The chain combines TRBV6-5 with TRBJ2-2; no definite D call. The receptor's source is a man aged 35 to 55 with primary liver carcinoma and hepatitis B virus infection. CDR3 sequence reads: CASSLRPLGVDTGELFF. The CDR3 region has the DNA TGTGCCAGCAGTCTTCGCCCACTTGGTGTGGACACCGGGGAGCTGTTTTTT.